These 21 T cell receptor beta chains were all obtained from the same sample, sequenced in a study of shared clonotypes between healthy human individuals. Measured with immunoSEQ multiplex PCR; TCRdb has only the in-frame clones, and not every one. In the table there are 950,000 to 1,100,000 clones, around four fifths of which are singletons. Sequencing used memory CD4+ T cells sorted from blood. Sample subset: CD45RA-negative fraction. The origin of the receptors is a young man in good health.

V and J are TRBV5-1 and TRBJ2-2, with D unclear. CDR1 and CDR2 (germline): SGHRS, YFSETQ. CDR3 length: 14 amino acids. The V end lost 5 bases, the J end lost 5 bases, and 13 bases lay between the germline ends. CDR3 in amino acids: CASSPRMSTGELFF. In nucleotides, the CDR3 is TGCGCCAGCAGTCCACGGATGAGTACCGGGGAGCTGTTTTTT.

The rearrangement joins TRBV5-1 to TRBJ2-3; D uncertain. Germline CDR1 is SGHRS and CDR2 is YFSETQ. Between the trimmed V and J ends, which lost 3 bases and 4 bases, there was a span of 12 bases. The length of the CDR3 is 14 residues. The CDR3 region is CASSSARTADTQYF. The CDR3 DNA reads TGCGCCAGCAGCTCCGCCCGGACCGCAGATACGCAGTATTTT.

The J gene is TRBJ1-6, the V gene TRBV19, with D tentatively TRBD1 (5 bases). Per the germline V gene, CDR1 is LNHDA and CDR2 is SQIVND (reference sequence). V was cut by 9 bases and J by 7 bases, with 16 bases left in between. This CDR3 spans 14 amino acids. The CDR3 protein is CASHLGTANSPLHF. The CDR3 DNA follows: TGTGCCAGCCATCTAGGGACGGCCAATTCACCCCTCCACTTT.

The DNA for the CDR3 is TGTGCTAGTGGTTTGCGGGGCGGCGGCAATCAGCCCCAGCATTTT. This sequence encodes CASGLRGGGNQPQHF. The gene calls are TRBV12-5 and TRBJ1-5; tentatively, D is TRBD1 (5 bases). V was trimmed by 2 bases and J by 2 bases, leaving 10 bases between them. The CDR3 is 15 residues long. The germline V gene encodes CDR1 LGHNT and CDR2 FRNRAP.

This clone came up a few times. This chain uses TRBV19 with TRBJ1-2; D is undetermined. This CDR3 spans 14 amino acids. Trimming took 3 bases from V and 7 from J, leaving 15 bases between them. Germline values: CDR1 LNHDA, CDR2 SQIVND (reference sequence). CDR3 nucleotides: TGTGCCAGTAGTATCGGCGGAAGTAGGGTTGGCTACACCTTC. Translation: CASSIGGSRVGYTF.

The genes are TRBV7-2 and TRBJ1-2, with 7 positions matching TRBD1. The V and J ends lost 4 bases and 8 bases, in that order; junction bases with no gene match: 16. The CDR3 covers 16 residues. CDR1 is SGHTA, CDR2 FQGNSA, per germline. The CDR3 coding sequence is TGTGCCAGCAGCTCAGCTATACAGGGGATTCTTGGGGGCTACACCTTC. It encodes CASSSAIQGILGGYTF.

This chain joins TRBV6-5 and TRBJ2-3; the D is unclear. Germline V gene sequence: CDR1 MNHEY, CDR2 SVGAGI. The CDR3 loop spans 14 amino acids. The CDR3 protein is CVSARAGPTDTQYF. The CDR3 DNA is TGTGTCTCTGCCCGGGCAGGCCCCACAGATACGCAGTATTTT.

This chain uses TRBV6-1 with TRBJ1-2, with TRBD1 identical over 7 bases. Germline values: CDR1 MNHNS, CDR2 SASEGT. The CDR3 length is 12 residues. V was clipped by 9 bases and J by 4 bases; unmatched bases: 5. The CDR3 DNA reads TGTGCCAGGAAGGGACAGTTCTATGGCTACACCTTC. Its protein product is CARKGQFYGYTF.

V and J are TRBV7-2 and TRBJ2-7; perhaps TRBD1 as D (6 bases). Trimming removed 7 bases at V and 6 bases at J, with 13 bases between. The CDR3 loop spans 12 amino acids. Germline CDR1 and CDR2: SGHTA and FQGNSA. The DNA of the CDR3 is TGTGCCAGCACCTCGGACAGCTCCGAGCAGTACTTC. Its translation: CASTSDSSEQYF. The whole variable domain, remainder taken from reference TRBV7-2 and TRBJ2-7, is GAGVSQSPSNKVTEKGKDVELRCDPISGHTALYWYRQSLGQGLEFLIYFQGNSAPDKSGLPSDRFSAERTGGSVSTLTIQRTQQEDSAVYLCASTSDSSEQYFGPGTRLTVT.

This clone was counted only a few times. The chain employs TRBV5-6 and TRBJ1-1; a weak D match, TRBD1 (6 bases). Per the germline V gene, CDR1 is SGHDT and CDR2 is YYEEEE. CDR3 length equals 14 residues. Trimming pared 2 bases from V and 5 bases from J, leaving 13 bases between. For the CDR3, the DNA is TGTGCCAGCAGCTTTGGGGACAAAGGGACTGAAGCTTTCTTT. It encodes CASSFGDKGTEAFF.

Notes on this clone: Distinct nucleotide sequences in the sample also encode this CDR3. This chain connects TRBV28 to TRBJ1-2, with a possible D match to TRBD1 (5 bases). Germline V gives CDR1 MDHEN, CDR2 SYDVKM. The CDR3 length is 13 residues. V was pared by 3 bases and J by 2 bases, with 7 bases between. The CDR3 DNA follows: TGTGCCAGCAGTTTGTCAGGGAACTATGGCTACACCTTC. The encoded protein is CASSLSGNYGYTF.

This clone was picked up a small number of times. One base separates it from a far larger clone, so it is likely a read error. Other DNA sequences in this specimen translate into the identical CDR3. The CDR3 sequence: CASSWGGYGYTF. The CDR3 DNA reads as TGTGCCAGCAGTTGGGGAGGCTATGGCTACACCTTC. The chain recombines TRBV28 with TRBJ1-2; D is ambiguous. V was cut by 4 bases and J by 4 bases, with 7 bases left in between. The CDR3 length is 12 residues. CDR1 is MDHEN and CDR2 is SYDVKM in the germline V gene.

The chain employs TRBV6-1 and TRBJ2-7; 9 bases line up with TRBD1. Germline CDR1 is MNHNS and CDR2 is SASEGT. Losses at the gene ends were 10 bases for V and 3 bases for J; bases not matched to a gene: 7. The CDR3 is 13 residues long. For the CDR3, the DNA is TGTGCCACCACCGGGACAGGGCGCTACGAGCAGTACTTC. It yields the protein CATTGTGRYEQYF.

In its sample, this clone was seen once. The chain employs TRBV2 and TRBJ1-3; unclear D gene. V lost 5 bases and J lost 0, with 8 bases in between. The V gene's germline CDR1 is SNHLY and CDR2 FYNNEI. The CDR3 spans 14 residues. CDR3 sequence (DNA): TGTGCCAGCAGTACGGCGGCCTCTGGAAACACCATATATTTT. Translation gives CASSTAASGNTIYF.

The chain uses TRBV9 and TRBJ2-5; 7 bases map to TRBD1. J was trimmed by 2 bases and V by 4 bases; bases with no gene match: 11. Germline V gives CDR1 SGDLS, CDR2 YYNGEE. CDR3 length equals 16 residues. CDR3 loop: CASSPTHGQVQETQYF. The DNA of the CDR3 is TGTGCCAGCAGCCCTACTCACGGACAGGTTCAAGAGACCCAGTACTTC.

J is TRBJ1-2 and V is TRBV27; D unclear. Germline V gene data show CDR1 as MNHEY and CDR2 as SMNVEV (reference sequence). This CDR3 comprises 12 residues. Trimming pared 6 bases from V and 2 bases from J, leaving 7 bases between. CDR3 DNA sequence: TGTGCCAGCAGAAAAGACAACTATGGCTACACCTTC. Its translation: CASRKDNYGYTF.

This clone occurred a few times. The chain recombines TRBV12-5 with TRBJ1-2; D remains ambiguous. The CDR3 spans 14 residues. Germline CDR1 reads LGHNT; CDR2 reads FRNRAP. The V and J ends lost 5 bases and 2 bases respectively, with 12 bases between them. Written as DNA, the CDR3 is TGTGCTAGTGGTGCGTCGGGAAGAAACTATGGCTACACCTTC. Its protein is CASGASGRNYGYTF.

V is TRBV5-1 and J is TRBJ2-7; D might be TRBD2 (6 bases). This CDR3 region has 15 residues. Germline loops: CDR1 SGHRS, CDR2 YFSETQ. The germline V and J ends were trimmed by 4 bases and 4 bases, with 18 bases remaining between them. Written as DNA, the CDR3 is TGCGCCAGCAGCCCTCTATCCGGGGGATTGTACGAGCAGTACTTC. Translated: CASSPLSGGLYEQYF.

V usage is TRBV18 and J usage is TRBJ2-4; a possible D gene is TRBD1 (6 bases). CDR3 size: 15 residues. Per the germline V gene, CDR1 is KGHSH and CDR2 is LQKENI. V was shortened by 3 bases and J by 0 bases, with 9 bases between the two germline ends. The CDR3 here is CASSPDRTAKNIQYF. Written as DNA, the CDR3 is TGTGCCAGCTCACCGGACAGAACAGCCAAAAACATTCAGTACTTC.

The chain combines TRBV7-9 with TRBJ1-6; 8 positions agree with TRBD1. Germline assignment: CDR1 SEHNR and CDR2 FQNEAQ (reference sequence). The V and J ends lost 2 bases and 9 bases, in that order; junction bases with no gene match: 9. CDR3 length equals 16 residues. CDR3 loop: CASSLLLDREGSPLHF. Here the CDR3 DNA reads TGTGCCAGCAGCTTATTGCTGGACAGGGAAGGTTCACCCCTCCACTTT.

The chain recombines TRBV7-6 with TRBJ2-1, with 8 bases identical to TRBD2. V trimming: 7 bases; J trimming: 9 bases; junction bases outside the gene matches: 14. The CDR3 spans 15 residues. Germline CDR1 SGHVS, CDR2 FNYEAQ. The CDR3 coding sequence is TGTGCCAGCACCAATCCCCTCGCGGGGGGATTTGAGCAGTTCTTC. Translated, it gives CASTNPLAGGFEQFF.